The 14 T cell receptor beta chains below were found in one sample sequenced in a study of T-cell memory formation after mild COVID-19 (dated by TCRdb to about 2021). Receptor libraries were prepared by 5' RACE. For sequencing, an Illumina NovaSeq 6000 was employed. TCRdb reprocessed the public reads (quality trimming at Q25 with fastp, clone calling with MiXCR) and kept in-frame beta chains. Every distinct CDR3 protein forms one entry, paired with its most common genes and DNA. This sample is represented by almost 250,000 distinct CDR3 sequences; 15% of them were singletons. The top ten clonotypes cover 2.1% of the sample. Material for sequencing was PBMCs or a T cell subset sorted from them (not recorded which). Receptors originate from an adult woman who had mild COVID-19 (a few samples of this study predate the infection). The sample titles of this study are shuffled in the database, so cell type and time point are left out; the donor was told from shared clones.

There are a few counts of this clonotype. The chain employs TRBV5-1 and TRBJ1-1; D is ambiguous. The CDR3 sequence is 12 residues long. From germline, CDR1 is SGHRS and CDR2 YFSETQ. Trimming took 0 bases from V and 7 from J, leaving 7 bases between them. DNA for the CDR3: TGCGCCAGCAGCTTGGATGCCGGTGAAGCTTTCTTT. Translating it yields CASSLDAGEAFF.

This clonotype was observed a few times. The CDR3 region has the DNA TGCAGTGCTAGAGGCGGGGCCCGTGGGAATCAGCCCCAGCATTTT. It codes for CSARGGARGNQPQHF. The V gene is TRBV20-1, the J gene TRBJ1-5; D might be TRBD1 (5 bases). Germline CDR1 DFQATT, CDR2 SNEGSKA (reference sequence). CDR3 length equals 15 residues. V was pared by 1 base and J by 4 bases, with 14 bases between.

The CDR3 region is CASSHGQGYEQYF. The CDR3 DNA sequence: TGTGCCAGCAGTCACGGACAGGGCTACGAGCAGTACTTC. The genes are TRBV12-3 or TRBV12-4 and TRBJ2-7; 8 bases agree with TRBD1. The trim removed 5 bases at V and 3 bases at J, leaving 3 bases unmatched. The CDR3 has 13 amino acids.

This clonotype was seen repeatedly, ten times or more. V and J are TRBV29-1 and TRBJ2-1; D unresolved. The CDR3 has 15 amino acids. Germline lookup yields CDR1 SQVTM and CDR2 ANQGSEA. Trimming stripped 0 bases from V and 7 bases from J, with 16 bases between. The CDR3 nucleotides read TGCAGCGTTGAAGACCCGGTGGGCAGAGGTAATGAGCAGTTCTTC. Translating it yields CSVEDPVGRGNEQFF.

This rearrangement joins TRBV7-9 to TRBJ1-2, with 11 bases lining up with TRBD1. Germline loops: CDR1 SEHNR, CDR2 FQNEAQ (reference sequence). This CDR3 contains 14 residues. Trimming took 5 bases from V and 6 from J; bases not matched to a gene: 5. The CDR3 sequence: CASSDGQGADGYTF. The CDR3 nucleotides read TGTGCCAGCAGCGACGGACAGGGGGCTGATGGCTACACCTTC.

The V call is TRBV20-1, the J call TRBJ2-1; possible D gene TRBD1, 6 bases. CDR3 length equals 16 residues. Germline values: CDR1 DFQATT, CDR2 SNEGSKA (reference sequence). V lost 0 bases to trimming and J lost 0 bases, with 12 bases between them. Here the CDR3 reads CSARDTGRGSYNEQFF. As DNA, the CDR3 is TGCAGTGCTAGAGATACAGGGAGAGGCTCCTACAATGAGCAGTTCTTC.

This clonotype was picked up a small number of times. The chain combines TRBV15 with TRBJ2-3, with 10 bases aligning to TRBD2. The CDR3 covers 16 residues. CDR1 and CDR2 (germline): LNHNV, YYDKDF (reference sequence). Trimming took 0 bases from V and 8 from J; bases not matched to a gene: 8. The CDR3: CATSREPGLALGTQYF. In DNA form, the CDR3 reads TGTGCCACCAGCAGAGAGCCGGGACTAGCGCTAGGTACGCAGTATTTT. Based on the CDR3 plus reference TRBV15 and TRBJ2-3, the full variable domain is DAMVIQNPRYQVTQFGKPVTLSCSQTLNHNVMYWYQQKSSQAPKLLFHYYDKDFNNEADTPDNFQSRRPNTSFCFLDIRSPGLGDTAMYLCATSREPGLALGTQYFGPGTRLTVL.

J is TRBJ1-1 and V is TRBV7-2, with 7 bases that match TRBD1. In germline, CDR1 is SGHTA, CDR2 FQGNSA. The length of the CDR3 is 15 residues. Losses at the gene ends were 1 base for V and 5 bases for J; bases not matched to a gene: 7. The DNA for the CDR3 is TGTGCCAGCAGCTTAGAGGGGGCGCTTGGAACTGAAGCTTTCTTT. Translation gives CASSLEGALGTEAFF.

This chain uses TRBV5-1 with TRBJ1-2; the D gene is possibly TRBD1 (6 bases). V was cut by 0 bases and J by 6 bases, with 15 bases left in between. Germline CDR1 and CDR2: SGHRS and YFSETQ. CDR3 length: 15 amino acids. CDR3 region: CASSLGRGSAHGYTF. The DNA of the CDR3 is TGCGCCAGCAGCTTGGGGAGGGGGTCGGCTCATGGCTACACCTTC. Full variable domain (remainder filled in from reference TRBV5-1 and TRBJ1-2): KAGVTQTPRYLIKTRGQQVTLSCSPISGHRSVSWYQQTPGQGLQFLFEYFSETQRNKGNFPGRFSGRQFSNSRSEMNVSTLELGDSALYLCASSLGRGSAHGYTFGSGTRLTVV.

This clonotype showed up just a few times. The J gene is TRBJ1-5, the V gene TRBV5-6; a weak D match, TRBD1 (5 bases). CDR1 and CDR2 from the germline V gene are SGHDT and YYEEEE. The V end lost 1 base, the J end lost 0 bases, and 11 bases lay between the germline ends. The CDR3 loop spans 16 amino acids. CDR3 loop: CASSLWRDYSNQPQHF. The CDR3 DNA is TGTGCCAGCAGCTTGTGGCGGGACTATAGCAATCAGCCCCAGCATTTT.

This sequence joins TRBV24-1 and TRBJ2-1; perhaps TRBD2 as D (6 bases). Per germline, CDR1 KGHDR and CDR2 SFDVKD. V lost 7 bases and J 8 bases, leaving 14 bases between the germline ends. The CDR3 runs 13 residues. CDR3 loop: CATRQTGGDEQFF. CDR3 bases: TGTGCCACCAGACAGACTGGAGGGGATGAGCAGTTCTTC.

This clonotype was counted a few times. The gene calls are TRBV27 and TRBJ2-6; D ambiguous. The CDR3 runs 17 residues. The V and J ends lost 3 bases and 0 bases respectively, with 12 bases between them. CDR1 is MNHEY, CDR2 SMNVEV, per germline (reference sequence). DNA of the CDR3: TGTGCCAGCAGTTTTCGGTGGTTGGCCTCTGGGGCCAACGTCCTGACTTTC. It encodes CASSFRWLASGANVLTF.

This clonotype appeared a few times. The rearrangement links TRBV9 to TRBJ2-7; no clear D gene. Deletions cut 4 bases from V and 1 base from J, with 9 bases between. CDR1 and CDR2 from the germline V gene are SGDLS and YYNGEE. This CDR3 region has 13 residues. In DNA form, the CDR3 reads TGTGCCAGCAGCCCCGAACCATCCTACGAGCAGTACTTC. It encodes CASSPEPSYEQYF.

This clonotype turned up a few times. The genes are TRBV10-3 and TRBJ2-3; 15 bases agree with TRBD2. The CDR3 sequence is 17 residues long. Germline V gives CDR1 ENHRY, CDR2 SYGVKD. V lost 4 bases and J lost 2; bases outside the gene matches: 4. CDR3 in amino acids: CAISGGLAGGSTDTQYF. DNA of the CDR3: TGTGCCATCAGTGGGGGACTAGCGGGAGGTTCCACAGATACGCAGTATTTT.